The clone carrying this T cell receptor (beta chain) appeared a few times. Its matching antigen is unknown. These data originate in a study of beta chain features in type 1 diabetes. Reverse transcribing all isolated RNA meant expressed TCRB transcripts were sequenced. TCRdb keeps only in-frame clones here, not all; method: immunoSEQ multiplex PCR. Of about 280,000 clones listed, 14% to 15% are singletons. V lost 5 bases, J lost 16 bases, and 21 bases lay in between. The CDR3 is 12 residues long. Per germline, CDR1 SQVTM and CDR2 ANQGSEA. Study-wide findings and caveats: All four CD4+ subsets of Type 1 diabetes patients contained TCRB CDR3s that were moderately but significantly shorter. VDJ junctions sequenced from type 1 diabetes patients showed fewer insertions and more deletions.

Sequenced: naive CD4+ T cells from blood. This TCR came from a young man with type 1 diabetes. This chain uses TRBV29-1 with TRBJ2-1; D perhaps matches TRBD1 (5 bases). The CDR3 DNA reads TGCAGCGTTCAACATTCACAGGCGATTCGATTCTTC. Amino acid sequence: CSVQHSQAIRFF.